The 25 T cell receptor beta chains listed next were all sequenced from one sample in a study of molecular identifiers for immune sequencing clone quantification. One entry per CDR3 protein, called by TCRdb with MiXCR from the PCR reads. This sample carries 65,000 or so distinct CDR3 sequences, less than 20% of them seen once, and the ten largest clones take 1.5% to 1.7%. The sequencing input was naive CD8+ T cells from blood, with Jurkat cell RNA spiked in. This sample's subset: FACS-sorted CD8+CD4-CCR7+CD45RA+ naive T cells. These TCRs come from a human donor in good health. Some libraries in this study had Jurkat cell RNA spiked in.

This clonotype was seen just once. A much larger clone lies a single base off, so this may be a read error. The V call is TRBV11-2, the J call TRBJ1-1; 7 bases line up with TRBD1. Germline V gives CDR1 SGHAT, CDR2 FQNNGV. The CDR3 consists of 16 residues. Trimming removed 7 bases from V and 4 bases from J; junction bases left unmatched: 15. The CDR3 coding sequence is TGTGCCAGCAACTCAGGGGGACCCGGGTGGGGCACTGAAGCTTTCTTT. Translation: CASNSGGPGWGTEAFF.

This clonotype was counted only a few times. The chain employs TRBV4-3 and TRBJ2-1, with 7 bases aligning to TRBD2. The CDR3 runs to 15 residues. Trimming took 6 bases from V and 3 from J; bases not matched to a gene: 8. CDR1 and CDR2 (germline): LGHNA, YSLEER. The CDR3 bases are TGCGCCAGCAGTGACGCGGGAGTCGGCTACAATGAGCAGTTCTTC. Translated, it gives CASSDAGVGYNEQFF.

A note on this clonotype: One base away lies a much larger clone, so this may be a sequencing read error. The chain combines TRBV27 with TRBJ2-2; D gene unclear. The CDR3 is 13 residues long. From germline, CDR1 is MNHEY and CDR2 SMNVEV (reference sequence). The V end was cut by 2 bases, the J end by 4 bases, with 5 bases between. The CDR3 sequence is CASSLGRTGELFF. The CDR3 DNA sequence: TGTGCCAGCAGTTTAGGGCGCACCGGGGAGCTGTTTTTT.

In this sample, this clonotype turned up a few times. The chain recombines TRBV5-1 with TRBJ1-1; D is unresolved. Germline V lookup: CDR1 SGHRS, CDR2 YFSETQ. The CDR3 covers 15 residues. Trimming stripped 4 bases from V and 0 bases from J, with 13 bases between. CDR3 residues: CASSTRASLNTEAFF. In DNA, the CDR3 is TGCGCCAGCAGCACCCGGGCCTCATTGAACACTGAAGCTTTCTTT.

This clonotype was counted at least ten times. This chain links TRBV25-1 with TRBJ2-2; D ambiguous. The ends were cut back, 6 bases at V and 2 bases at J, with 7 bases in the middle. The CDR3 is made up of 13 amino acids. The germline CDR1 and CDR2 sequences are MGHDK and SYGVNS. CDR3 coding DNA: TGTGCCAGCAGAATCAGCAACACCGGGGAGCTGTTTTTT. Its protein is CASRISNTGELFF.

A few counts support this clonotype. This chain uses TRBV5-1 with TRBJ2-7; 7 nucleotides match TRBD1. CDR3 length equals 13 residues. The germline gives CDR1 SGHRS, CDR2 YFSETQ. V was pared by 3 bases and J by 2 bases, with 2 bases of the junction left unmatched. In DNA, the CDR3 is TGCGCCAGCAGCTGGGACAGTCCCTACGAGCAGTACTTC. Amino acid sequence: CASSWDSPYEQYF.

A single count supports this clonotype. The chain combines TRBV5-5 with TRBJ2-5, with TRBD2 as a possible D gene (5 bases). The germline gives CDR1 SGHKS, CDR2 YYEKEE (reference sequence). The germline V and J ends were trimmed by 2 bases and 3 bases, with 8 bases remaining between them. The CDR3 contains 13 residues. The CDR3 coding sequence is TGTGCCAGCAGCTTTTGGACTGAAGAGACCCAGTACTTC. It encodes CASSFWTEETQYF.

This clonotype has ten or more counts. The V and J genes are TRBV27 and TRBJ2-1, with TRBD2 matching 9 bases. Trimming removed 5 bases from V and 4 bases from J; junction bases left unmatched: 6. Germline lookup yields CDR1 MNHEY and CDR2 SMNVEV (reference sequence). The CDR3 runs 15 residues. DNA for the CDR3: TGTGCCAGCAGTAACCTAGCGGGACCTTACAATGAGCAGTTCTTC. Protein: CASSNLAGPYNEQFF.

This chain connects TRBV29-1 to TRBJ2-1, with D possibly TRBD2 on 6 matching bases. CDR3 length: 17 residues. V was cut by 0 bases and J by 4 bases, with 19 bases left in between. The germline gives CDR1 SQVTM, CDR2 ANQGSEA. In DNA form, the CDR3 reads TGCAGCGTTGAAGATCTAAAGGTAACTAGCTCATACAATGAGCAGTTCTTC. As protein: CSVEDLKVTSSYNEQFF.

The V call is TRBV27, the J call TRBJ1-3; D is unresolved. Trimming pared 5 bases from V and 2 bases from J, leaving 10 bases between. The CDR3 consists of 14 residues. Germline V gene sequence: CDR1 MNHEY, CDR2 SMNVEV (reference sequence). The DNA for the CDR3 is TGTGCCAGCAGTCACGACGGACCTGGAAACACCATATATTTT. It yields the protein CASSHDGPGNTIYF.

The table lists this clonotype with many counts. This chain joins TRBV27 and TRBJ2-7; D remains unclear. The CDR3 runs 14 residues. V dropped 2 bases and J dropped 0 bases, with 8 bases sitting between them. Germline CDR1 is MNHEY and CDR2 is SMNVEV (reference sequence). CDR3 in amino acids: CASSLLGPSYEQYF. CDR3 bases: TGTGCCAGCAGTTTACTAGGGCCCTCCTACGAGCAGTACTTC.

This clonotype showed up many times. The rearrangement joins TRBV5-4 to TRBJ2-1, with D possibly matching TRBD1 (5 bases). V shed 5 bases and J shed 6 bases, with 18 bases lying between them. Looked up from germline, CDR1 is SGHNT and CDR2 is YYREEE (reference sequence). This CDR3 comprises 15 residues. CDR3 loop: CASSPDSRNGNEQFF. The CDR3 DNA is TGTGCCAGCAGTCCCGACAGCCGAAACGGCAATGAGCAGTTCTTC.

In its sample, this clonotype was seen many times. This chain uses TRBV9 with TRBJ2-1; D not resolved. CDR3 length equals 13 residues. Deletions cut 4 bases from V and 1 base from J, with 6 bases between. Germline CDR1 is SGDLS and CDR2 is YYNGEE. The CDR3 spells CASSLTSYNEQFF. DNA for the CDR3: TGTGCCAGCAGCCTCACTTCCTACAATGAGCAGTTCTTC.

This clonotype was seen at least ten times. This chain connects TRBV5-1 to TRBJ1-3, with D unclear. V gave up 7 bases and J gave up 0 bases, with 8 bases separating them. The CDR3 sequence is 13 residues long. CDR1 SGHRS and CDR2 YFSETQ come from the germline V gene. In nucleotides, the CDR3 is TGCGCCAGCCGTCCGAACTCTGGAAACACCATATATTTT. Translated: CASRPNSGNTIYF.

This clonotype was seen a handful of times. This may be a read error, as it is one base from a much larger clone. The CDR3 DNA follows: TGTGCCAGTAGCAAGACTAGCGGGAGGTTTAATGTCGATGAGCAGTTCTTC. This codes for CASSKTSGRFNVDEQFF. The chain joins TRBV19 to TRBJ2-1; 13 bases match TRBD2. The CDR3 totals 17 residues. V lost 6 bases to trimming and J lost 8 bases; unmatched junction nucleotides: 13. The germline V gene has CDR1 LNHDA and CDR2 SQIVND (reference sequence).

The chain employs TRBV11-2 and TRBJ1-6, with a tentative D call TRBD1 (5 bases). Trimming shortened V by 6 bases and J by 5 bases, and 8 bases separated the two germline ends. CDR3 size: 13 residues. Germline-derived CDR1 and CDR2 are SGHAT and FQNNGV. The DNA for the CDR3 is TGTGCCAGCAGAGGGGAAAATAATTCACCCCTCCACTTT. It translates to CASRGENNSPLHF. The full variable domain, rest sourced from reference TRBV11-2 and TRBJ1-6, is EAGVAQSPRYKIIEKRQSVAFWCNPISGHATLYWYQQILGQGPKLLIQFQNNGVVDDSQLPKDRFSAERLKGVDSTLKIQPAKLEDSAVYLCASRGENNSPLHFGNGTRLTVT.

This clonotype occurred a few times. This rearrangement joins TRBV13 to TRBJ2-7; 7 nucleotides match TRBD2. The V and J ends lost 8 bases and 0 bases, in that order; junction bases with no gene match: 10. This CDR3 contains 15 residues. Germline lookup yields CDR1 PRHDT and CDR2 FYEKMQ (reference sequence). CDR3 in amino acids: CASSYGGTSSYEQYF. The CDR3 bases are TGTGCCAGCTCCTACGGGGGGACTTCCTCCTACGAGCAGTACTTC.

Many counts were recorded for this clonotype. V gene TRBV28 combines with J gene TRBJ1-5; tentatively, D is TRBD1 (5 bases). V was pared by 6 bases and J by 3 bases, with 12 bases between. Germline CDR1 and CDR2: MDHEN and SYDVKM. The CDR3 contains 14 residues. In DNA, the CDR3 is TGTGCCAGCAGGGCCGACAGCAACAATCAGCCCCAGCATTTT. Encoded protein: CASRADSNNQPQHF.

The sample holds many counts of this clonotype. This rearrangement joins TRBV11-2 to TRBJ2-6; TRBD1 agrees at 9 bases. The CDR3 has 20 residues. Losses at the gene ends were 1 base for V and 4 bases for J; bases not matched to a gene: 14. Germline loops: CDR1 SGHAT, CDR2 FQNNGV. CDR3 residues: CASSLAPGQGSPLGANVLTF. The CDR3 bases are TGTGCCAGCAGCTTAGCCCCCGGACAGGGGTCCCCCTTAGGGGCCAACGTCCTGACTTTC.

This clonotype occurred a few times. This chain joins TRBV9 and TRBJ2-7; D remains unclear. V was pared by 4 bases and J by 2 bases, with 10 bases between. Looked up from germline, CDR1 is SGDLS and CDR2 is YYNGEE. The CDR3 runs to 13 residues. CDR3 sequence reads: CASSPSVAYEQYF. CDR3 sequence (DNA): TGTGCCAGCAGCCCCTCCGTAGCCTACGAGCAGTACTTC.

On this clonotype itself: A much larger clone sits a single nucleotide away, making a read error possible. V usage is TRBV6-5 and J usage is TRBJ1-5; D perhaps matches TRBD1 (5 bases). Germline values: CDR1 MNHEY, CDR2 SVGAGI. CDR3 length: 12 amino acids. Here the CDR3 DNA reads TGTGCCAGTTCAGACCTGGGGCAGCCCCGGCATTTT. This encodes CASSDLGQPRHF.

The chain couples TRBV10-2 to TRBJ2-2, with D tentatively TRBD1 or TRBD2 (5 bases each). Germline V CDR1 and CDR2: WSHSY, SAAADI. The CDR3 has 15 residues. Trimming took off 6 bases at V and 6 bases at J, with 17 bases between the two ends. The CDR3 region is CASRPRDLEPGELFF. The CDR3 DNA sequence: TGCGCCAGCAGGCCCCGGGACCTGGAACCCGGGGAGCTGTTTTTT.

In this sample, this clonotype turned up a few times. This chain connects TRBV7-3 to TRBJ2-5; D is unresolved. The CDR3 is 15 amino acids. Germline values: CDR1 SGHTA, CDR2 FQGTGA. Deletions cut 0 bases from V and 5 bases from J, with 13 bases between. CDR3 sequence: CASSLTWGGWETQYF. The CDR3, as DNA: TGTGCCAGCAGCTTAACTTGGGGTGGATGGGAGACCCAGTACTTC.

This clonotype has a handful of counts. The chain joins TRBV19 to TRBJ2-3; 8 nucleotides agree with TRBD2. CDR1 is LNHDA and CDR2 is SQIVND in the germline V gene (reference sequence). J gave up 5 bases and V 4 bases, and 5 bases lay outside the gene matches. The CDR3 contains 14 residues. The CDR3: CASSTKRELDTQYF. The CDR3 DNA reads TGTGCCAGTAGTACTAAGCGGGAGCTAGATACGCAGTATTTT.

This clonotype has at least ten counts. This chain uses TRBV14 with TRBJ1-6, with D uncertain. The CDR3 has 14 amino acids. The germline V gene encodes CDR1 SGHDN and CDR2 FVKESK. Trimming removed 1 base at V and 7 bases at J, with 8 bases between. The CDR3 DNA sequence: TGTGCCAGCAGCCAAGTACACGGGAATTCACCCCTCCACTTT. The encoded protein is CASSQVHGNSPLHF.